The sequence of this TCR beta chain was determined in a study of blood T cell repertoires in COVID-19. Whole-study context: Sample material is recorded as cDNA or gDNA derived from T cells, B-cell-depleted T cells, or PBMCs.

In the authors' workflow: Nucleated cell number was recorded as an estimate derived from reference gene primer amplification. Assay used: immunoSEQ multiplex PCR; TCRdb lists only in-frame clones, some missing. That table is the source of V, J and clone size, and D and trimming were worked out from the DNA. This sample carries around 280,000 clones, 90% of them seen once, and the ten largest clones take around 1.7%. Trimming removed 5 bases from V and 2 bases from J; junction bases left unmatched: 4. The CDR3 covers 14 residues. Per the germline V gene, CDR1 is MGHDK and CDR2 is SYGVNS. The chain carries TRBV25-1 and TRBJ2-3; 7 bases are shared with TRBD2. Input material: PBMCs or T cells enriched from blood (not recorded which). The source is a woman between 18 and 29 years old with acute COVID-19. The CDR3 reads CASSSSGPTDTQYF. The CDR3, as DNA: TGTGCCAGCAGTTCTAGCGGCCCCACAGATACGCAGTATTTT.